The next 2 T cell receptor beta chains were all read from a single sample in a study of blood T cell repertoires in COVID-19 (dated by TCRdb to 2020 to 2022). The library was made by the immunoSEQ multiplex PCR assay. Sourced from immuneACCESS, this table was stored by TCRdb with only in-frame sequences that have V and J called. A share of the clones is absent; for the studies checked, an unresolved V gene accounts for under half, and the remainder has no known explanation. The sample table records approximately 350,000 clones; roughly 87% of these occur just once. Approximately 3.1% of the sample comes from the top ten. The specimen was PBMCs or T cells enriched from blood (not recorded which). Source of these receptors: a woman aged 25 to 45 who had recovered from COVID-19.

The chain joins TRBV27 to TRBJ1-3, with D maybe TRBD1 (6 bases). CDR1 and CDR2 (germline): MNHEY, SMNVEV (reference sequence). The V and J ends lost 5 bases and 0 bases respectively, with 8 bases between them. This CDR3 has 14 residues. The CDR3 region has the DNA TGTGCCAGCAGTAGGGGGAGCTCTGGAAACACCATATATTTT. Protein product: CASSRGSSGNTIYF.

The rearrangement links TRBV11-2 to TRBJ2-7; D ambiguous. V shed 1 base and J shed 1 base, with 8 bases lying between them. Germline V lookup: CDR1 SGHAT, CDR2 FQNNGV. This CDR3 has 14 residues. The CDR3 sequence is CASSLVAESYEQYF. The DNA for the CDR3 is TGTGCCAGCAGCTTAGTGGCGGAATCCTACGAGCAGTACTTC.